Listed here is a single T cell receptor (beta chain). Its antigen is still unknown. The V gene's germline CDR1 is LGHNA and CDR2 YNFKEQ. The CDR3 consists of 18 residues. Trimming removed 4 bases from V and 1 base from J; junction bases left unmatched: 5. Cultured CD4+ T cell DNA was sequenced using the Oncomine TCR Beta short-read assay. TCRdb redid the calling of the PCR reads with MiXCR, one entry per CDR3 protein. The sample has 12,000 or so distinct CDR3 sequences, 53% seen once. This specimen belongs to a study of vaccination and CD4 T cells after COVID-19. Study overall: Two doses of either BNT162b2 or mRNA-1273 vaccine were given to participants. The post-COVID sampling time was a median 101 days after diagnosis, ranging from 35 to 161.

Treatment reported: roughly 10-day PBMC culture with coronavirus spike peptide pools or control peptides (ViraFEST assay). Once peptide pools had expanded antigen-specific T cells, ViraFEST sequenced TCRs. The chain links TRBV4-2 to TRBJ2-3, with TRBD2 matching over 16 bases. Sequencing was done on a sample of CD4+ T cells from blood, cultured in vitro. This TCR was sampled from a human donor who had recovered from COVID-19. CDR3 residues: CASSPGLAGGPGTDTQYF. DNA for the CDR3: TGTGCCAGCAGCCCGGGACTAGCGGGAGGGCCAGGCACAGATACGCAGTATTTT.